Below, 17 T cell receptor beta chains from the same sample are listed, as sequenced in a study of low-dose radiotherapy and immunotherapy resistance in tumors. Priming of first-strand cDNA relied on TRAV- and TRBV-specific primers (covering alpha and beta chains). TCRs were put through around 20 PCR cycles of amplification with Phusion. A constant-region primer and the V-primer adapter served as the primer pair. Using its own MiXCR run on the reads, TCRdb lists one record per CDR3 protein. The sample yields around 84,000 distinct CDR3 sequences, around 17% seen once. Time point specified: after trial treatment. Treatment denoted: LDRT plus nivolumab, ipilimumab, low-dose cyclophosphamide and aspirin (RACIN trial). Sequenced here: PBMCs, sampled after low-dose radiotherapy plus immunotherapy. The source is a male donor with prostate cancer.

This clonotype was seen many times. This chain uses TRBV28 with TRBJ2-7; D is unclear. The CDR3 is made up of 10 amino acids. CDR1 and CDR2 from the germline V gene are MDHEN and SYDVKM. The ends were cut back, 6 bases at V and 10 bases at J, with 10 bases in the middle. As DNA, the CDR3 is TGTGCCAGCAGCGGCGGCTCTCAGTACTTC. Translated: CASSGGSQYF.

Only one count was recorded for this clonotype. A far larger clone is just one base off, so this is likely a read error. The rearrangement links TRBV7-9 to TRBJ2-4, with 9 bases matching TRBD2. This CDR3 has 16 residues. CDR1 and CDR2 from the germline V gene are SEHNR and FQNEAQ (reference sequence). The CDR3 reads CVSSLAGVGAKNIQYF. The CDR3 bases are TGTGTCAGCAGCTTAGCGGGAGTGGGGGCCAAAAACATTCAGTACTTC.

On this clonotype: A far larger clone is one base from this, pointing to a likely read error. The genes are TRBV6-6 and TRBJ2-1, with 9 bases fitting TRBD2. Looked up from germline, CDR1 is MNHNY and CDR2 is SVGAGI (reference sequence). The CDR3 runs to 14 residues. V lost 5 bases, J lost 9 bases, and 8 bases stayed unmatched. The CDR3 DNA reads TGTGCCAGCAGTGAACTAGCGGGCTTTCTTGAGCAGTTCTTC. It codes for CASSELAGFLEQFF.

This clonotype was observed at least ten times. V usage is TRBV2 and J usage is TRBJ2-1; TRBD2 aligns across 7 bases. The CDR3 length is 14 residues. Trimming took 2 bases from V and 7 from J; bases not matched to a gene: 5. Germline CDR1 is SNHLY and CDR2 is FYNNEI. This CDR3 reads CASSETGAGNEQFF. CDR3 DNA: TGTGCCAGCAGTGAAACGGGAGCGGGGAATGAGCAGTTCTTC.

There are many counts of this clonotype. This chain links TRBV6-2 or TRBV6-3 with TRBJ2-1, with 7 bases identical to TRBD2. The CDR3 contains 15 residues. Germline V lookup: CDR1 MNHEY, CDR2 SVGEGT. With V trimmed by 6 bases and J by 4 bases, 9 bases remained unmatched. The CDR3 reads CASSMTSPSYNEQFF. The CDR3 DNA sequence: TGTGCCAGCAGCATGACTAGCCCCTCTTACAATGAGCAGTTCTTC.

This clonotype was seen a single time. With a far larger clone one base away, a read error is the likely cause. The chain links TRBV6-2 or TRBV6-3 to TRBJ2-1, with TRBD1 as a possible D gene (5 bases). V lost 6 bases and J 10 bases, leaving 13 bases between the germline ends. Germline V gives CDR1 MNHEY, CDR2 SVGEGT. The CDR3 is made up of 12 amino acids. The CDR3 DNA follows: TGTGCCAGCAGCCCGACAGTCCACGAGCAGTTCTTC. Its protein product is CASSPTVHEQFF.

The chain joins TRBV7-9 to TRBJ2-1; D not certain. V was cut by 3 bases and J by 0 bases, with 9 bases left in between. This CDR3 has 15 amino acids. Germline V gene data show CDR1 as SEHNR and CDR2 as FQNEAQ (reference sequence). The CDR3 bases are TGTGCCAGCAGCTTCGATAGAGGCTCCTACAATGAGCAGTTCTTC. It yields the protein CASSFDRGSYNEQFF.

There are many counts of this clonotype. The J gene is TRBJ2-7, the V gene TRBV6-6; 7 positions agree with TRBD1. Germline values: CDR1 MNHNY, CDR2 SVGAGI (reference sequence). The CDR3 covers 13 residues. Trimming at V came to 7 bases and at J to 3 bases, leaving 6 bases not matched to a gene. The CDR3 spells CASTNDRDYEQYF. For the CDR3, the DNA is TGTGCCAGCACCAATGACAGGGACTACGAGCAGTACTTC.

This clonotype was picked up many times. The DNA for the CDR3 is TGTGCCAGCAGTTTAGCGACCAGGGCTGGGGCCAACGTCCTGACTTTC. Amino acids: CASSLATRAGANVLTF. This chain links TRBV12-3 or TRBV12-4 with TRBJ2-6; TRBD1 might be the D (5 bases). This CDR3 spans 16 amino acids. Trimming pared 0 bases from V and 2 bases from J, leaving 8 bases between.

This sequence joins TRBV7-9 and TRBJ2-1; the D gene could be TRBD1 or TRBD2 (5 bases each). Germline V gene lookup returns CDR1 SEHNR and CDR2 FQNEAQ (reference sequence). CDR3 length equals 13 residues. V was pared by 4 bases and J by 7 bases, with 11 bases between. CDR3 nucleotide sequence: TGTGCCAGCAGCTCGAGACAGCGGAATGAGCAGTTCTTC. This translates into CASSSRQRNEQFF.

Remarks on this clonotype: A much more abundant neighbour one base away suggests this may be a read error. The J gene is TRBJ2-1, the V gene TRBV3-1; 9 nucleotides align to TRBD2. The CDR3 extends over 16 amino acids. Germline lookup yields CDR1 LGHDT and CDR2 YNNKEL (reference sequence). V shed 1 base, J shed 11 bases, and the junction held 12 bases outside the gene matches. The CDR3 DNA reads TGTGCCAGCAGCCAAGCGGCGGGGGGGCCATCTCTCAAGCAGTTCTTC. Its translation: CASSQAAGGPSLKQFF.

A note on this clonotype: At one boundary the junction diverges from the germline segment, which might be a read error. V is TRBV7-2 and J is TRBJ1-3, with D perhaps matching TRBD1 (5 bases). The CDR3 is 15 amino acids. Germline V gene lookup returns CDR1 SGHTA and CDR2 FQGNSA. As DNA, the CDR3 is TGTGCCAGCAGCCGGGACTTCCCGGCTGGAAACATCATATATTTT. This codes for CASSRDFPAGNIIYF. The entire variable domain, with the rest obtained from reference TRBV7-2 and TRBJ1-3, is as follows: GAGVSQSPSNKVTEKGKDVELRCDPISGHTALYWYRQSLGQGLEFLIYFQGNSAPDKSGLPSDRFSAERTGGSVSTLTIQRTQQEDSAVYLCASSRDFPAGNIIYFGEGSWLTVV.

Turning to this clonotype: A far more abundant clone sits one base away, making this likely a read error. The rearrangement links TRBV20-1 to TRBJ2-1; D possibly corresponds to TRBD2 (6 bases). The CDR3 consists of 12 residues. The ends were cut back, 5 bases at V and 10 bases at J, with 15 bases in the middle. Per germline, CDR1 DFQATT and CDR2 SNEGSKA (reference sequence). CDR3 protein: CSAGRREHEQFF. CDR3 coding DNA: TGCAGTGCTGGGAGGAGGGAGCACGAGCAGTTCTTC.

This clonotype was detected many times. The V and J genes are TRBV7-2 and TRBJ2-3, with 8 positions matching TRBD2. CDR3 size: 15 residues. The germline CDR1 and CDR2 sequences are SGHTA and FQGNSA. After removal of 5 bases from V and 5 bases from J, the junction contained 9 bases not matched to a gene. The CDR3 protein is CASSTPPGGVDTQYF. For the CDR3, the DNA is TGTGCCAGCAGCACACCCCCCGGGGGGGTAGATACGCAGTATTTT. Looking up the rest from reference TRBV7-2 and TRBJ2-3 gives the full variable domain: GAGVSQSPSNKVTEKGKDVELRCDPISGHTALYWYRQSLGQGLEFLIYFQGNSAPDKSGLPSDRFSAERTGGSVSTLTIQRTQQEDSAVYLCASSTPPGGVDTQYFGPGTRLTVL.

This clonotype was counted many times. The genes are TRBV5-5 and TRBJ2-7; 10 bases align to TRBD2. J lost 5 bases, V lost 4 bases, and 12 bases had no gene match. The germline V gene encodes CDR1 SGHKS and CDR2 YYEKEE (reference sequence). The CDR3 is 16 amino acids. For the CDR3, the DNA is TGTGCCAGCAGCAGGAGGCTAGCGGGAGTTTTCAACGAGCAGTACTTC. This sequence encodes CASSRRLAGVFNEQYF.

This clonotype came up many times. CDR3 region: CASSLPGTRDTQYF. CDR3 DNA sequence: TGTGCCAGCAGTTTACCCGGGACTAGAGATACGCAGTATTTT. V usage is TRBV28 and J usage is TRBJ2-3; 8 bases align to TRBD2. The CDR3 runs 14 residues. The germline CDR1 and CDR2 sequences are MDHEN and SYDVKM. The J segment lost 5 bases and the V segment lost 2 bases, leaving 3 bases of the junction unmatched.

This clonotype was found many times. This rearrangement joins TRBV29-1 to TRBJ2-7; 8 bases are a match to TRBD1. The ends lost 0 bases at V and 0 bases at J; junction bases unmatched: 4. There are 15 residues in the CDR3. In germline, CDR1 is SQVTM, CDR2 ANQGSEA. As DNA, the CDR3 is TGCAGCGTTGAAGAGTACAGGGGGGACTCCTACGAGCAGTACTTC. This codes for CSVEEYRGDSYEQYF.